The clone carrying this T cell receptor beta chain was observed a few times. No antigen is known for it. These data originate in a study of CD8 T cells in ankylosing spondylitis. Library preparation for TCR beta used quantitative 5'-RACE with molecular barcodes. From the 5' RACE reads, TCRdb called clonotypes with MiXCR, one entry per CDR3 protein. Of fewer than 400,000 distinct CDR3 sequences listed, approximately 20% are singletons. General study results and limits: Relatively rare in peripheral blood, disease-linked clones were also CD8+. Characteristic, it appeared, of ankylosing spondylitis blood was a TCR beta motif of about eight highly homologous variants.

The sequence was obtained from a male donor with ankylosing spondylitis. Sequencing used blood, either unsorted or a sorted T cell fraction (not recorded which).

CDR3 sequence: CASTDIRKNEKLFF. Here the CDR3 DNA reads TGTGCCAGCACCGATATAAGGAAGAATGAAAAACTGTTTTTT. V is TRBV2 and J is TRBJ1-4; D is unresolved. The CDR3 totals 14 residues. Germline CDR1 reads SNHLY; CDR2 reads FYNNEI. With 7 bases removed from V and 5 bases from J, the gap between germline ends came to 14 bases.